One TCR beta chain is described in this entry. Its antigen is currently unknown. This record belongs to a study of cytomegalovirus exposure and HLA in healthy donors. The germline CDR1 and CDR2 sequences are MDHEN and SYDVKM. The CDR3 has 18 amino acids. V gave up 7 bases and J gave up 5 bases, with 29 bases separating them. The study ran its PCR with 60 Vbeta and 13 Jbeta primers. TCRdb keeps only in-frame clones here, not all; method: immunoSEQ multiplex PCR. The sample lists 150,000 to 200,000 clones, more than 60% seen once, with about 11% in the top ten. Donors were ostensibly healthy at sampling, although undocumented immune exposures were probable. Study-level results: In a later analysis, an Asian-associated ancestry cluster reportedly showed fewer N-insertions than the roughly 700-donor mean. The classifier was said to identify cytomegalovirus status with high specificity and sensitivity. It was taken for granted in presence/absence analyses that sequencing depth across donors was roughly uniform.

The V gene is TRBV28, the J gene TRBJ1-2, with D hard to call. The sequence was collected from a man between 18 and 29 years old in good health and CMV-seropositive. Specimen: PBMCs. CDR3: CASNIIVGFSREGYGYTF. CDR3 nucleotide sequence: TGTGCCAGCAACATAATAGTGGGGTTTTCGAGAGAGGGTTATGGCTACACCTTC.